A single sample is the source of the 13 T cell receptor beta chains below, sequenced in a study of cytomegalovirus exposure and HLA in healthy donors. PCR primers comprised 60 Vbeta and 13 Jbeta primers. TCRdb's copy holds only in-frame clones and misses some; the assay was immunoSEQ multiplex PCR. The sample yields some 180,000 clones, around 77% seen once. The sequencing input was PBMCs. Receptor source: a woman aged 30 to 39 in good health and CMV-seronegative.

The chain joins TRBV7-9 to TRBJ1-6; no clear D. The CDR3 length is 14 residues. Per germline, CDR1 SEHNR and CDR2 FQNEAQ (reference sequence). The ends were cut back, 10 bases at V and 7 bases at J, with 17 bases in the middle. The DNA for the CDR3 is TGTGCCACGACGCCGGGATTAGGGAATTCACCCCTCCACTTT. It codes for CATTPGLGNSPLHF.

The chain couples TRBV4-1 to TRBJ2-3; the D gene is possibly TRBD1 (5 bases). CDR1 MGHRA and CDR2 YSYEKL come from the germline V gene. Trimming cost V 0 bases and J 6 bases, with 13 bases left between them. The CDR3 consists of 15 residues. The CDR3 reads CASSQDLAGMDTQYF. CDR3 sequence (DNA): TGCGCCAGCAGCCAAGATCTCGCAGGGATGGATACGCAGTATTTT.

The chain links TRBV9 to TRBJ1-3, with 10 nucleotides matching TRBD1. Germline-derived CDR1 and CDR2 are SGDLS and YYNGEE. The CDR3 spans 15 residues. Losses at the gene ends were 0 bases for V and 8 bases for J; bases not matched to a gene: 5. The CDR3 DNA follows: TGTGCCAGCAGCGTAGCTGGGGACAGGGGAGACACCATATATTTT. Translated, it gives CASSVAGDRGDTIYF. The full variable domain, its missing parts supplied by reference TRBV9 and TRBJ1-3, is DSGVTQTPKHLITATGQRVTLRCSPRSGDLSVYWYQQSLDQGLQFLIQYYNGEERAKGNILERFSAQQFPDLHSELNLSSLELGDSALYFCASSVAGDRGDTIYFGEGSWLTVV.

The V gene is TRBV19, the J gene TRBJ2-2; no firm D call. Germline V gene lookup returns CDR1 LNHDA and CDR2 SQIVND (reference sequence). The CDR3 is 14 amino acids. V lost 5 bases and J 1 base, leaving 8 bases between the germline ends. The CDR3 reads CASSLVLNTGELFF. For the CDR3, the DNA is TGTGCCAGTAGTTTGGTACTGAACACCGGGGAGCTGTTTTTT.

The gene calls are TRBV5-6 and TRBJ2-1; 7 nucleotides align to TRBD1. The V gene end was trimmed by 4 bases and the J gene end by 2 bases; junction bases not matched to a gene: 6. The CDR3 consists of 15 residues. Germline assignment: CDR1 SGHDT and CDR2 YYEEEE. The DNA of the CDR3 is TGTGCCAGCAGCCAGACAGGGACAACCTACAATGAGCAGTTCTTC. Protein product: CASSQTGTTYNEQFF.

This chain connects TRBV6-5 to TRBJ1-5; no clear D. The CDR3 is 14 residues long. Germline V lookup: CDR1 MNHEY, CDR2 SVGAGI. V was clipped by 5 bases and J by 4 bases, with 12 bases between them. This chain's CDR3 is CASSEWEGNQPQHF. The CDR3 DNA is TGTGCCAGCAGTGAATGGGAGGGTAATCAGCCCCAGCATTTT.

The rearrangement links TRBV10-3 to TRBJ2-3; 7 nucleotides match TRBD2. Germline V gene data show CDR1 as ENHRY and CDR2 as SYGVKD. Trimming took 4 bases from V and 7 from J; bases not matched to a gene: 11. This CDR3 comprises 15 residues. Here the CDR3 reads CAISAGGLLQYTQYF. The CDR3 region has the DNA TGTGCCATCAGTGCGGGGGGACTGCTTCAATATACGCAGTATTTT.

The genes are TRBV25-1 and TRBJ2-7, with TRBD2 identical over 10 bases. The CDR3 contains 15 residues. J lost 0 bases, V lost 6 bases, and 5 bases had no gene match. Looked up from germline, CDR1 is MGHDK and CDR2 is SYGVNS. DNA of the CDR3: TGTGCCAGCAGGGGACTAGCGAACAGCTCCTACGAGCAGTACTTC. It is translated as CASRGLANSSYEQYF.

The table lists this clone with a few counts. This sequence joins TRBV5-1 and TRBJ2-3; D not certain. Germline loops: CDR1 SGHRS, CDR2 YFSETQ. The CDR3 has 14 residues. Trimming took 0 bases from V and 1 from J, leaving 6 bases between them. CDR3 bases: TGCGCCAGCAGCTTGGCCCTAGGCACAGATACGCAGTATTTT. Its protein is CASSLALGTDTQYF.

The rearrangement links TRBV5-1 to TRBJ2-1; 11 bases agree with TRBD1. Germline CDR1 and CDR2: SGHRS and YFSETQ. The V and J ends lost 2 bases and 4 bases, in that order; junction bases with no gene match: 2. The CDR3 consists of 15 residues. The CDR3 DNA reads TGCGCCAGCAGCTTTGGACAGGGGGCGTACAATGAGCAGTTCTTC. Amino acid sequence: CASSFGQGAYNEQFF. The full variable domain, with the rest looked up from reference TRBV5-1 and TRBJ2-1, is KAGVTQTPRYLIKTRGQQVTLSCSPISGHRSVSWYQQTPGQGLQFLFEYFSETQRNKGNFPGRFSGRQFSNSRSEMNVSTLELGDSALYLCASSFGQGAYNEQFFGPGTRLTVL.

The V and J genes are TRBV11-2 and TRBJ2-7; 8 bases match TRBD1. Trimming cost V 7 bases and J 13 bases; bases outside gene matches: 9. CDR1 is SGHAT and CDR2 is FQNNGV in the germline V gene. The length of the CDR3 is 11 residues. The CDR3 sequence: CASMLGQGIYF. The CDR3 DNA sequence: TGTGCCAGCATGTTAGGACAGGGAATCTACTTC.

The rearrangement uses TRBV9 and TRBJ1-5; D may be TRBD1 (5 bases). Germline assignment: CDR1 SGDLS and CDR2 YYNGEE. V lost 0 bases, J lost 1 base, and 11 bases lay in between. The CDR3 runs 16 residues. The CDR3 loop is CASSVGPGKSNQPQHF. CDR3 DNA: TGTGCCAGCAGCGTAGGCCCAGGGAAGAGCAATCAGCCCCAGCATTTT.

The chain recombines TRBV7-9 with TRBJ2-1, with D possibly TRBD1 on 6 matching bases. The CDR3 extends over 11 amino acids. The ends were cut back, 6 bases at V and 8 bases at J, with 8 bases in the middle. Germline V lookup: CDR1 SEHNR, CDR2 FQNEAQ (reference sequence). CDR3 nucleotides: TGTGCCAGCAGGTCAGGGGATGAGCAGTTCTTC. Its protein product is CASRSGDEQFF.